Described below is a single TCR beta chain sequence and its context. The record originates from a study of blood T cell repertoires in COVID-19. Background on the study: Material from acute and convalescent COVID-19 was sourced from the United States, Italy and Spain. Sources were T cells, B-cell-depleted T cells, or PBMCs; the material itself was cDNA or gDNA.

Authors' analysis steps: The assay estimated nucleated cells by amplifying reference gene primers. The table came from immunoSEQ multiplex PCR; TCRdb's copy has only in-frame clones and leaves some out. That table is the source of V, J and clone size, and D and trimming were worked out from the DNA. The sample comprises approximately 470,000 clones, 80% to 90% of which are singletons, and approximately 3% rests with the top ten. Sequenced material: peripheral blood. The receptor's source is a human donor in a cohort sampled during active COVID-19.

In DNA, the CDR3 is TGTGCCTGGACCCCGGGACTAGCGGGAGTCAATGAGCAGTTCTTC. Protein product: CAWTPGLAGVNEQFF. V gene TRBV30 combines with J gene TRBJ2-1, with 14 bases matching TRBD2. The germline CDR1 and CDR2 sequences are GTSNPN and SVGIG (reference sequence). The CDR3 length is 15 residues. Unmatched junction bases numbered 5, after V lost 4 bases and J lost 6 bases.